These 21 T cell receptor beta chains were sequenced from one sample in a study of OX40 agonist ivuxolimab in advanced cancers. Assay used: immunoSEQ multiplex PCR; TCRdb lists only in-frame clones, some missing. Of more than 65,000 clones listed, around 82% are singletons. Sequenced here: CD4+ or CD8+ T cells sorted from blood, sampled in a trial of the OX40 agonist ivuxolimab. All receptors derive from an adult with an advanced solid tumor such as melanoma, head and neck, liver or kidney cancer.

This clone was seen only once. The junction differs from germline at one of its ends, possibly a read error. The chain has TRBV5-1 and TRBJ2-6; D possibly matches TRBD1 or TRBD2 (5 bases each). This CDR3 is 15 amino acids long. The V gene's germline CDR1 is SGHRS and CDR2 YFSETQ. CDR3 nucleotides: TGCGCCAGCACCGCCGGGATATCTGGGGCCAACATCCTGACTTTC. Its protein product is CASTAGISGANILTF.

The J gene is TRBJ1-1, the V gene TRBV27, with TRBD1 matching over 10 bases. CDR3 length equals 16 residues. J was trimmed by 1 base and V by 5 bases; bases with no gene match: 7. Looked up from germline, CDR1 is MNHEY and CDR2 is SMNVEV (reference sequence). In DNA form, the CDR3 reads TGTGCCAGCAGTCGGCGGACAGGGGGGGCGAACACTGAAGCTTTCTTT. It yields the protein CASSRRTGGANTEAFF.

Comment on this clone: Compared with germline, one end of the junction differs, possibly owing to a read error. The rearrangement joins TRBV6-1 to TRBJ1-5; D perhaps matches TRBD1 (5 bases). Germline CDR1 reads MNHNS; CDR2 reads SASEGT. This CDR3 is 15 amino acids long. The DNA of the CDR3 is TGTGCCAGCACTGAACGAAGGGGCGGCAATCAGCCCCAGCATTTT. Translation: CASTERRGGNQPQHF.

This sequence joins TRBV29-1 and TRBJ2-2; no firm D call. V was cut by 5 bases and J by 6 bases, with 10 bases left in between. CDR3 length: 12 amino acids. Germline V gene lookup returns CDR1 SQVTM and CDR2 ANQGSEA. CDR3 amino acids: CSVRFMAGELFF. The CDR3 DNA reads as TGCAGCGTTCGATTCATGGCCGGGGAGCTGTTTTTT.

The CDR3 reads CASSVGLAGVPSMGANVLTF. CDR3 DNA sequence: TGTGCCAGCAGCGTGGGACTAGCGGGAGTTCCCAGCATGGGGGCCAACGTCCTGACTTTC. This chain links TRBV5-4 with TRBJ2-6, with 14 bases aligning to TRBD2. Germline V gene lookup returns CDR1 SGHNT and CDR2 YYREEE (reference sequence). This CDR3 has 20 amino acids. V lost 4 bases and J lost 4; bases outside the gene matches: 13.

The chain joins TRBV7-6 to TRBJ2-1, with 9 bases that match TRBD1. Trimming took 5 bases from V and 5 from J; bases not matched to a gene: 10. Per germline, CDR1 SGHVS and CDR2 FNYEAQ. The CDR3 is made up of 16 amino acids. The CDR3 loop reads CASSPTGGTQNNEQFF. The CDR3 DNA follows: TGTGCCAGCAGCCCGACAGGGGGAACTCAAAACAATGAGCAGTTCTTC.

This chain connects TRBV19 to TRBJ2-3; 7 bases are a match to TRBD1. With V trimmed by 1 base and J by 0 bases, 4 bases remained unmatched. This CDR3 is 16 amino acids long. CDR1 is LNHDA, CDR2 SQIVND, per germline (reference sequence). CDR3 DNA: TGTGCCAGTAGTATAGTTACAGGGGCCAGCACAGATACGCAGTATTTT. The encoded protein is CASSIVTGASTDTQYF.

The chain joins TRBV6-6 to TRBJ1-5, with D hard to call. V was trimmed by 6 bases and J by 0 bases, leaving 3 bases between them. Germline CDR1 is MNHNY and CDR2 is SVGAGI (reference sequence). CDR3 length: 12 amino acids. The CDR3 DNA reads TGTGCCAGCAGCCGTAGCAATCAGCCCCAGCATTTT. Amino acid sequence: CASSRSNQPQHF.

CDR3 DNA sequence: TGCGCCAGCAGCCAAGATTGGTACGGCGAGAACACTGAAGCTTTCTTT. Its protein is CASSQDWYGENTEAFF. The chain couples TRBV4-1 to TRBJ1-1, with no clear D. The CDR3 loop spans 16 amino acids. V shed 0 bases and J shed 1 base, with 12 bases lying between them. Germline CDR1 reads MGHRA; CDR2 reads YSYEKL.

This chain joins TRBV6-1 and TRBJ2-7; no clear D. Trimming removed 5 bases at V and 0 bases at J, with 14 bases between. Germline CDR1 MNHNS, CDR2 SASEGT. This CDR3 has 15 residues. DNA of the CDR3: TGTGCCAGCAGTTTGGTGCCTACCACCTCCTACGAGCAGTACTTC. It translates to CASSLVPTTSYEQYF.

This chain connects TRBV11-2 to TRBJ2-7, with D perhaps matching TRBD1 or TRBD2 (5 bases each). V lost 4 bases and J lost 2, with 12 bases in between. The CDR3 sequence is 14 residues long. Germline V gene lookup returns CDR1 SGHAT and CDR2 FQNNGV. CDR3 in amino acids: CASSSGRVPYEQYF. The CDR3 bases are TGTGCCAGCAGCTCAGGGCGGGTCCCCTACGAGCAGTACTTC.

By sample fraction, this clone is medium-sized. V usage is TRBV29-1 and J usage is TRBJ2-1; no firm D call. CDR1 is SQVTM and CDR2 is ANQGSEA in the germline V gene. Trimming pared 3 bases from V and 9 bases from J, leaving 12 bases between. This CDR3 has 12 residues. The DNA for the CDR3 is TGCAGCGTTGACCCCGAGTTGGGTGAGCAGTTCTTC. This sequence encodes CSVDPELGEQFF.

The chain joins TRBV19 to TRBJ1-5; D remains ambiguous. The CDR3 sequence is 16 residues long. Trimming left V 3 bases short and J 6 bases short, with 18 bases between. Germline CDR1 reads LNHDA; CDR2 reads SQIVND (reference sequence). The CDR3 here is CASSISGMARGQPQHF. The CDR3 nucleotides are TGTGCCAGTAGTATCTCTGGGATGGCCCGGGGTCAGCCCCAGCATTTT.

V gene TRBV10-2 combines with J gene TRBJ1-3; no definite D call. Trimming pared 3 bases from V and 0 bases from J, leaving 9 bases between. The germline gives CDR1 WSHSY, CDR2 SAAADI. This CDR3 has 15 amino acids. CDR3 in DNA: TGCGCCAGCAGTGACCACGGCCTCTCTGGAAACACCATATATTTT. It translates to CASSDHGLSGNTIYF.

This chain uses TRBV7-3 with TRBJ2-3; weak D call: TRBD1 (5 bases). Germline CDR1 is SGHTA and CDR2 is FQGTGA. This CDR3 comprises 15 residues. Trimming left V 0 bases short and J 0 bases short, with 7 bases between. The CDR3 is CASSLTGLSTDTQYF. The CDR3 DNA is TGTGCCAGCAGCTTAACGGGGCTTAGCACAGATACGCAGTATTTT.

V usage is TRBV30 and J usage is TRBJ1-3; D not certain. The CDR3 loop spans 15 amino acids. Germline CDR1 GTSNPN, CDR2 SVGIG (reference sequence). V gave up 2 bases and J gave up 0 bases, with 11 bases separating them. This CDR3 reads CAWSSSLNSGNTIYF. In DNA form, the CDR3 reads TGTGCCTGGAGTTCCTCTCTGAACTCTGGAAACACCATATATTTT.

The chain carries TRBV11-3 and TRBJ2-3; D unclear. Germline lookup yields CDR1 SGHNT and CDR2 YENEEA. The CDR3 loop spans 16 amino acids. The ends were cut back, 5 bases at V and 2 bases at J, with 17 bases in the middle. The CDR3 reads CASSMGGRPYTDTQYF. CDR3 DNA: TGTGCCAGCAGCATGGGCGGTCGCCCTTACACAGATACGCAGTATTTT. The variable domain in full, with the rest retrieved from reference TRBV11-3 and TRBJ2-3, is EAGVVQSPRYKIIEKKQPVAFWCNPISGHNTLYWYLQNLGQGPELLIRYENEEAVDDSQLPKDRFSAERLKGVDSTLKIQPAELGDSAVYLCASSMGGRPYTDTQYFGPGTRLTVL.

The gene calls are TRBV27 and TRBJ2-3, with D perhaps given as TRBD1 or TRBD2 (5 bases each). In germline, CDR1 is MNHEY, CDR2 SMNVEV (reference sequence). This CDR3 has 15 residues. V shed 6 bases and J shed 3 bases, with 16 bases lying between them. CDR3 amino acids: CASSPGRGATDTQYF. CDR3 DNA: TGTGCCAGCAGCCCTGGAAGAGGGGCGACAGATACGCAGTATTTT.

The chain recombines TRBV14 with TRBJ2-7, with D possibly TRBD1 on 5 matching bases. Trimming removed 4 bases from V and 2 bases from J, with 21 bases in between. Germline V gene sequence: CDR1 SGHDN, CDR2 FVKESK. The CDR3 has 17 amino acids. The DNA for the CDR3 is TGTGCCAGCAGCCCATACGCTGGGGCCGGCTCCACCTACGAGCAGTACTTC. Protein: CASSPYAGAGSTYEQYF.

This clone came up once. A much larger clonotype is one base distant, so this may be a read error. The genes are TRBV28 and TRBJ1-1; tentatively, D is TRBD1 (6 bases). Germline V lookup: CDR1 MDHEN, CDR2 SYDVKM. V gave up 7 bases and J gave up 10 bases, with 22 bases separating them. This CDR3 comprises 14 residues. CDR3 nucleotides: TGTGCCAGCACCCCCGCGGGCGGGGGCCCGGGAGCTTTCTTT. Translation: CASTPAGGGPGAFF.

This clone was counted a few times. The J gene is TRBJ2-2, the V gene TRBV7-2; D unclear. This CDR3 contains 15 residues. The V end lost 5 bases, the J end lost 7 bases, and 17 bases lay between the germline ends. Germline CDR1 is SGHTA and CDR2 is FQGNSA. Here the CDR3 DNA reads TGTGCCAGCAGCCCTATGGAAACCCGAGGCGGGGAGCTGTTTTTT. Its translation is CASSPMETRGGELFF.